This TCR beta chain appears in the sequencing data of a study of control samples from healthy donors and cancer patients. Data came from immunoSEQ multiplex PCR; TCRdb stores just in-frame clones and leaves some out. The sample lists 70,000 to 90,000 clones; about 94% were seen once. The V gene's germline CDR1 is LNHNV and CDR2 YYDKDF (reference sequence). V lost 3 bases to trimming and J lost 9 bases; unmatched junction nucleotides: 8. The CDR3 has 15 amino acids. The specimen sequenced was blood. The chain recombines TRBV15 with TRBJ2-1; 10 positions agree with TRBD1. This receptor was identified in a woman aged 18-30 years in good health. The CDR3, as DNA: TGTGCCACCAGCAGGGACAGGGGGGGTACGGGTGAGCAGTTCTTC. Translated: CATSRDRGGTGEQFF.